Each of the 2 T cell receptor beta chains below was sequenced from the same sample in a study of T cell clonotyping in hematopoietic cell transplantation (dated by TCRdb to about 2021). The time point label, read with the paper, signifies: 30 days after allo-HCT. Receptors were amplified or captured by the immunoSEQ multiplex PCR assay. What TCRdb holds here is the immuneACCESS table cut down to in-frame rearrangements. Part of the clones is not present; checked against another copy, under half of the missing clones reflect an unresolved V gene, and the others are unexplained. This sample gives roughly 15,000 clones in total; over 85% of them show up just once. Approximately 4.8% of the sample is in the top ten clones. The specimen was PBMCs, collected 30 days after allogeneic stem cell transplant. These receptors were collected from a male patient in his sixties who had an allogeneic stem cell transplant from an unrelated donor, so the T cells may come from the graft donor. Some clones in this sample may be carry-over from other donors' samples.

The chain is built from TRBV6-5 and TRBJ2-4; no clear D gene. The CDR3 extends over 11 amino acids. V was trimmed by 2 bases and J by 6 bases, leaving 2 bases between them. Germline V lookup: CDR1 MNHEY, CDR2 SVGAGI. DNA for the CDR3: TGTGCCAGCAGTTACGGAAACATTCAGTACTTC. It specifies CASSYGNIQYF.

This clone was found once. The chain has TRBV30 and TRBJ1-2; D ambiguous. V was clipped by 0 bases and J by 6 bases, with 11 bases between them. Germline V CDR1 and CDR2: GTSNPN, SVGIG (reference sequence). The CDR3 spans 13 residues. CDR3 protein: CAWSVGGDNGYTF. CDR3 nucleotide sequence: TGTGCCTGGAGTGTCGGCGGTGACAATGGCTACACCTTC.